This T cell receptor beta chain originates from a study of graft-versus-host responses after intestinal transplantation. There are 13 residues in the CDR3. V was clipped by 6 bases and J by 7 bases, with 12 bases between them. Germline assignment: CDR1 ENHRY and CDR2 SYGVKD. TCRdb's table, derived via immunoSEQ multiplex PCR, lists solely in-frame clones and lacks some. The data show about 130,000 clones, with around nine tenths seen just once and over 0.15% held by the top ten. Comments on this clone: Its antigen is still unknown.

This sequence originates from a human donor who received an intestinal transplant. The material was unstimulated CD4+ T cells sorted from spleen or lymph node cells, obtained before intestinal transplant. The gene calls are TRBV10-3 and TRBJ2-2; no clear D gene. CDR3 region: CAIRQDPGGELFF. The CDR3, as DNA: TGTGCCATCAGGCAAGACCCCGGCGGGGAGCTGTTTTTT.